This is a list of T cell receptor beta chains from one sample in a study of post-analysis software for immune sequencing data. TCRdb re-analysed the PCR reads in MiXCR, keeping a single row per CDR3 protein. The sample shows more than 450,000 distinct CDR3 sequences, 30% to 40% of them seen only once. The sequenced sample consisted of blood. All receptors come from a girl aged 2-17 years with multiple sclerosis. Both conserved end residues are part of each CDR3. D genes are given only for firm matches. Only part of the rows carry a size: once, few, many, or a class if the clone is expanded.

DNA: TGTGCCAGCAGGGCGGGACAGACAGCGCAGTACTTC; CDR3: CASRAGQTAQYF; size: -; D: -; V: TRBV2; J: TRBJ2-4
DNA: TGCAGTGCTAGAATAAGAACTAGCACAGATACGCAGTATTTT; CDR3: CSARIRTSTDTQYF; size: -; D: -; V: TRBV20-1; J: TRBJ2-3
DNA: TGTGCCAGCAGTAGGAGAGAGGGGGCGATAGGCTACACCTTC; CDR3: CASSRREGAIGYTF; size: few; D: TRBD1; V: TRBV12-3/TRBV12-4; J: TRBJ1-2
DNA: TGTGCCAGCAGCTTATTGTCTGGGCCCCTGGGGACCCAGTACTTC; CDR3: CASSLLSGPLGTQYF; size: few; D: -; V: TRBV11-2; J: TRBJ2-5
DNA: TGTGCCAGCAGCTTAGCAGGAGTCCACACTGAAGCTTTCTTT; CDR3: CASSLAGVHTEAFF; size: few; D: -; V: TRBV11-2; J: TRBJ1-1
DNA: TGCAGTGCTAGAGATCAGTTTCGGGCAGGCCAAAAGAACACTGAAGCTTTCTTT; CDR3: CSARDQFRAGQKNTEAFF; size: few; D: -; V: TRBV20-1; J: TRBJ1-1
DNA: TGCGCCAGCAGCCCAGACCAAAGCGGGCCCGCGAGGACCCAGTACTTC; CDR3: CASSPDQSGPARTQYF; size: -; D: -; V: TRBV4-1; J: TRBJ2-5
DNA: TGTGCCAGCAGCCCAGGACGGAGGACAGGGGTCAATCAGCCCCAGCATTTT; CDR3: CASSPGRRTGVNQPQHF; size: -; D: TRBD1; V: TRBV4-2; J: TRBJ1-5
DNA: TGCGCCAGCAGCTCAAGTGGAACTAACTATGGCTACACCTTC; CDR3: CASSSSGTNYGYTF; size: -; D: -; V: TRBV5-1; J: TRBJ1-2
DNA: TGTGCCAGCAGTTACTTCACGGCCAGCGGGGGGGCCGGACTGCAGTTCTTC; CDR3: CASSYFTASGGAGLQFF; size: -; D: TRBD2; V: TRBV6-6; J: TRBJ2-1
DNA: TGTGCCAGCAGTTACTCGAGGGGGACTAGCGGGGGGTTTTCAACAGATACGCAGTATTTT; CDR3: CASSYSRGTSGGFSTDTQYF; size: few; D: TRBD2; V: TRBV6-5; J: TRBJ2-3
DNA: TGTGCCAGCTCACCACTTGGGGAAAGCTATGGCTACACCTTC; CDR3: CASSPLGESYGYTF; size: -; D: -; V: TRBV18; J: TRBJ1-2
DNA: TGTGCCATCAGTGGGACTAGCGGGCCGATGGGGAGCACAGATACGCAGTATTTT; CDR3: CAISGTSGPMGSTDTQYF; size: once; D: TRBD2; V: TRBV10-3; J: TRBJ2-3
DNA: TGTGCCAGCAGTTTATTGGGGGCCTCTGGCCAAAACATTCAGTACTTC; CDR3: CASSLLGASGQNIQYF; size: -; D: -; V: TRBV7-2; J: TRBJ2-4
DNA: TGTGCCAGCACAGGGTCCGGAGATACGCAGTATTTT; CDR3: CASTGSGDTQYF; size: few; D: -; V: TRBV13; J: TRBJ2-3
DNA: TGTGCCAGCAGCCTCGGGGGGGCCTCCTACAATGAGCAGTTCTTC; CDR3: CASSLGGASYNEQFF; size: many; D: TRBD2; V: TRBV9; J: TRBJ2-1
DNA: TGTGCCAGCAGTCGGGGGACAGGGGCCTACGAGCAGTACTTC; CDR3: CASSRGTGAYEQYF; size: few; D: TRBD1; V: TRBV13; J: TRBJ2-7
DNA: TGTGCCAGCAGTTTCCGACAGGGAGGGGCAGATACGCAGTATTTT; CDR3: CASSFRQGGADTQYF; size: once; D: -; V: TRBV12-3/TRBV12-4; J: TRBJ2-3
DNA: TGTGCCAGCAGCGTCTCGGGGGCCTACGAGCAGTACTTC; CDR3: CASSVSGAYEQYF; size: -; D: -; V: TRBV7-9; J: TRBJ2-7
DNA: TGCAGTGCCCGATCGGCAGAGAACTATGGCTACACCTTC; CDR3: CSARSAENYGYTF; size: few; D: -; V: TRBV20-1; J: TRBJ1-2
DNA: TGTGCCAGCAGCCGTAGCGGGGCCACCTCTGGGGCCAACGTCCCGACTTTC; CDR3: CASSRSGATSGANVPTF; size: -; D: TRBD2; V: TRBV7-2; J: TRBJ2-6
DNA: TGTGCCAGCAGCTCCCGGGGGTCCTACGAGCAGTACTTC; CDR3: CASSSRGSYEQYF; size: few; D: -; V: TRBV9; J: TRBJ2-7
DNA: TGTGCCATCAGTGAGTCCCTTAGCGGGGGGGATTACAATGAGCAGTACTTC; CDR3: CAISESLSGGDYNEQYF; size: -; D: TRBD2; V: TRBV10-3; J: TRBJ2-5
DNA: TGTGCCAGCAGTTTCCTTGGGCTTGGGGCGGACACTGAAGCTTTCTTT; CDR3: CASSFLGLGADTEAFF; size: -; D: -; V: TRBV7-9; J: TRBJ1-1
DNA: TGTGCTAGTGTACCCGGGACAGGTCGCACAGATACGCAGTATTTT; CDR3: CASVPGTGRTDTQYF; size: -; D: TRBD1; V: TRBV12-5; J: TRBJ2-3
DNA: TGCGCCAGCAGCTCCGTCACTAGGAGCGGGCTCTACAATGAGCAGTTCTTC; CDR3: CASSSVTRSGLYNEQFF; size: -; D: -; V: TRBV5-1; J: TRBJ2-1